This T cell receptor beta chain was identified during a study of early T cells in non-severe SARS-CoV-2 infection. As for the study in general: Chains were not paired, and sequencing was done on bulk RNA from unsorted whole blood.

V lost 0 bases to trimming and J lost 4 bases, with 10 bases between them. CDR1 and CDR2 from the germline V gene are SQVTM and ANQGSEA. The CDR3 runs to 13 residues. Each single cDNA molecule received a unique molecular identifier. From the 5' RACE reads, TCRdb called clonotypes with MiXCR, one entry per CDR3 protein. The sample comprises over 60,000 distinct CDR3 sequences, 10% to 15% of which are singletons, and 4.2% rests with the top ten. This clonotype showed up many times. What it binds is unknown. General study findings and limits: Lookups in VDJdb leaned toward anti-spike CD8 responses and missed private and CD4 specificities.

The sample comprised whole blood. The receptor was derived from an adult who was a healthcare worker with PCR-confirmed SARS-CoV-2 infection or an uninfected control (not recorded which). The chain is built from TRBV29-1 and TRBJ2-7; perhaps D is TRBD1 or TRBD2 (5 bases each). The CDR3 nucleotides are TGCAGCGTTGAAGACAGGGACGGGTACGAGCAGTACTTC. Protein sequence: CSVEDRDGYEQYF.